The clone carrying this T cell receptor beta chain was observed many times. Its antigen is not known. This sample was included in a study of T cells in Graves' hyperthyroidism and ophthalmopathy. Newly diagnosed hyperthyroidism patients aged 18 to 65 years had disease lasting under 2 months. Patients were excluded for uncontrolled infection, other autoimmune disease, pregnancy or lactation. Study outcomes and limitations: Ophthalmopathy was distinguished from stable hyperthyroidism by 13 V-J signatures.

The TCR beta CDR3 regions underwent amplification using RNA transcripts as the source. The TCR CDR3 was amplified in a first-round RT-PCR using the HTBI primer set. Using its own MiXCR run on the multiplex PCR reads, TCRdb lists one record per CDR3 protein. The table lists a few hundred thousand distinct CDR3 sequences, around a sixth of them singletons. This CDR3 contains 14 residues. Germline V lookup: CDR1 SNHLY, CDR2 FYNNEI. V lost 0 bases to trimming and J lost 2 bases, with 4 bases between them. The sequenced sample consisted of blood. The source of this sequence is a woman aged 18-30 years with Graves' hyperthyroidism that later progressed to Graves' ophthalmopathy. This rearrangement joins TRBV2 to TRBJ2-2; D is ambiguous. CDR3 nucleotide sequence: TGTGCCAGCAGTGAAGCGACTAACACCGGGGAGCTGTTTTTT. Encoded protein: CASSEATNTGELFF.